This T cell receptor (beta chain) was obtained from a study of regulatory T cells in long-lasting Graves disease. The length of the CDR3 is 13 residues. The V and J ends lost 10 bases and 1 base respectively, with 13 bases between them. The germline V gene encodes CDR1 ENHRY and CDR2 SYGVKD. In its sample, this clonotype was seen many times. Construction of the TCR beta libraries employed iRepertoire HTBI primers in conjunction with Arm-PCR of CDR3 regions. Per the study methods: Detected in the samples were roughly 60 TRBV and approximately 14 TRBJ segments. TCRdb independently ran MiXCR on the multiplex PCR reads; one entry per CDR3 protein. TCRdb's processing, not the authors', yielded these V and J calls. This table has about 400,000 distinct CDR3 sequences, about 20% appearing once. Time point in this sample: persistent/refractory GD, antithyroid drugs over 5 years with positive TRAb. From PBMCs, RNA was extracted and then used to make the TCR library.

The sequencing here drew on peripheral blood mononuclear cells (PBMCs), taken when the disease was refractory, from a patient treated with antithyroid drugs. The chain links TRBV10-3 to TRBJ1-1; D not certain. This clonotype originated in a female donor with Graves disease. The CDR3 region is CATTDARNTEAFF. DNA for the CDR3: TGTGCCACTACAGACGCACGGAACACTGAAGCTTTCTTT.